Included here is one T cell receptor beta chain sequence, with context. The sample belongs to a study of cytotoxic CD8 clonotypes in ibrutinib-treated CLL. Background on the study: When averaged across all of the samples, the counts came to roughly 250,000 productive templates and some 93,000 productive rearrangements.

The CDR3 spans 14 residues. Germline CDR1 is MNHNS and CDR2 is SASEGT. Trimming removed 6 bases from V and 6 bases from J, with 15 bases in between. TCRdb keeps only in-frame clones here, not all; method: immunoSEQ multiplex PCR. The data show around 60,000 clones, with roughly 71% seen just once and about 39% held by the top ten. V and J are TRBV6-1 and TRBJ1-5; tentative D call: TRBD1 (5 bases). The TCR sequence derives from a human donor with chronic lymphocytic leukemia. Sequencing was performed on PBMCs, taken after 12 months of ibrutinib treatment. Here the CDR3 reads CASRRVAGGQPQHF. The CDR3 DNA sequence: TGTGCCAGCAGAAGGGTCGCGGGGGGTCAGCCCCAGCATTTT.